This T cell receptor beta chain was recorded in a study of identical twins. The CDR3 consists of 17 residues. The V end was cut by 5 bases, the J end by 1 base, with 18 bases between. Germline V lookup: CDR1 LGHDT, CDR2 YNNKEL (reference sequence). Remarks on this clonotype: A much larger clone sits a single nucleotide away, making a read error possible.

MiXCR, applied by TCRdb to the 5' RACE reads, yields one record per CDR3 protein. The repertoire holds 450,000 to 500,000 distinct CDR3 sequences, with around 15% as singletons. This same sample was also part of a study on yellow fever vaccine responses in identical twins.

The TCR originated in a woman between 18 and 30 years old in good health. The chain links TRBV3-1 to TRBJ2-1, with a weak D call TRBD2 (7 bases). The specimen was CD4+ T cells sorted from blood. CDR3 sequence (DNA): TGTGCCAGCAGCGGGGGGGCAGCTTCTAGGTCCTACAATGAGCAGTTCTTC. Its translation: CASSGGAASRSYNEQFF.